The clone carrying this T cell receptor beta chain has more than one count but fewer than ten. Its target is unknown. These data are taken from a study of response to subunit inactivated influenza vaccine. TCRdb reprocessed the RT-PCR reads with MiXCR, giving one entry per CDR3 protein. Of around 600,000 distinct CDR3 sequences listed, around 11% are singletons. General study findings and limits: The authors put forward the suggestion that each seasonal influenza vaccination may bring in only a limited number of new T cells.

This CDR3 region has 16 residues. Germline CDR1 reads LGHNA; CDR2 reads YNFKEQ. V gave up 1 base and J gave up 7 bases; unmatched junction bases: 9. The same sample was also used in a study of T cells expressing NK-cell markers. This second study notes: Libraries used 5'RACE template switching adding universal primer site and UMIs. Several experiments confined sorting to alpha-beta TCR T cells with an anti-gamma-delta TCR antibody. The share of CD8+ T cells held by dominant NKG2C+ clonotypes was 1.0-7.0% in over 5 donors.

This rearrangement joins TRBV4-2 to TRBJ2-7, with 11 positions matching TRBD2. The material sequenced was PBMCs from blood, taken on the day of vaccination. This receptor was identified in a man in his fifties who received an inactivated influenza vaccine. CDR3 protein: CASSQGPLAGGTEQYF. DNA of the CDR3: TGTGCCAGCAGCCAAGGGCCCCTAGCGGGGGGTACGGAGCAGTACTTC.